This TCR beta chain derives from a study of T cell repertoires in cytomegalovirus infection. Study-level background: Well-studied HLA-B-restricted epitopes and recently identified HLA-C-restricted epitopes of CMV were both used in the study. Matching HLA type, along with CMV infection, was indicated by public TCR beta signatures.

Turning to this clonotype: What it binds is unknown.

Regarding the study as a whole: There were HLA-C-restricted CMV-specific TCR beta clonotypes dominating the ex vivo response.

Trimming left V 2 bases short and J 2 bases short, with 12 bases between. This CDR3 spans 15 amino acids. Germline V gene lookup returns CDR1 SGDLS and CDR2 YYNGEE. MiXCR, run by TCRdb on the reads, gives a single entry per CDR3 protein. The profile shows roughly 340,000 distinct CDR3 sequences, almost 30% of them singletons. The J gene is TRBJ2-3, the V gene TRBV9, with D possibly being TRBD2 (5 bases). The specimen comprised cultured PBMCs, sampled from culture after CMV antigen stimulation. The TCR comes from a human donor in good health (CMV status not recorded). Some clones in this sample may be carry-over from other donors' samples. CDR3 coding DNA: TGTGCCAGCAGCGTGAACCCCGGGAACACAGATACGCAGTATTTT. Translating gives CASSVNPGNTDTQYF.